These T cell receptor beta chains were read from a single sample in a study of cytomegalovirus exposure and HLA in healthy donors. Libraries were prepared by immunoSEQ multiplex PCR; TCRdb keeps only in-frame clonotypes and omits some of them. The sample includes hundreds of thousands of clones, over 75% of them seen just once. The sequenced material came from PBMCs. These receptors were collected from a man younger than 35 in good health and CMV-seronegative. Each CDR3 is given with its conserved first and last residue. The D gene is left open where the match is weak. Clone size is given for some rows only: seen once, a few or many times, or a class if the clone is expanded.

clone size | J gene | D gene | V gene | CDR3 DNA | CDR3 protein
NA | TRBJ2-3 | NA | TRBV2 | TGTGCCAGTGTTACTAGCACAGATACGCAGTATTTT | CASVTSTDTQYF
NA | TRBJ1-2 | NA | TRBV6-1 | TGTGCCAGCAGGGACAGATCTGGTGGCTACACCTTC | CASRDRSGGYTF
NA | TRBJ1-2 | NA | TRBV5-5 | TGTGCCAGCAGCTTGGAGACAGGCTATGGCTACACCTTC | CASSLETGYGYTF
NA | TRBJ2-7 | NA | TRBV5-1 | TGCGCCAGCAGCTTGTTAACAGACTACGAGCAGTACTTC | CASSLLTDYEQYF
NA | TRBJ2-7 | NA | TRBV11-2 | TGTGCCAGCAGCGCCTACCCGAGCTCCTACGAGCAGTACTTC | CASSAYPSSYEQYF
NA | TRBJ2-1 | TRBD2 | TRBV5-4 | TGTGCCAGCAGCATCAGGACTAGCGGGAGCGTCTGGGGCGATGAGCAGTTCTTC | CASSIRTSGSVWGDEQFF
NA | TRBJ1-1 | NA | TRBV19 | TGTGCCAGTAGTATAGCGAGGGGGACTGAAGCTTTCTTT | CASSIARGTEAFF
NA | TRBJ1-6 | TRBD1 | TRBV4-3 | TGCGCCAGCAGCCAAGAAGGGGGCGGGTATTCACCCCTCCACTTT | CASSQEGGGYSPLHF
NA | TRBJ2-7 | TRBD1 | TRBV14 | TGTGCCAGCAGCCCGGGACAGGGGGAAGGGGAGCAGTACTTC | CASSPGQGEGEQYF
NA | TRBJ2-1 | NA | TRBV27 | TGTGCCAGCAGTTGGGCGGGGTACAATGAGCAGTTCTTC | CASSWAGYNEQFF
NA | TRBJ2-1 | NA | TRBV18 | TGTGCCAGCTCACCACTTGGAAACGGGGGCAATGAGCAGTTCTTC | CASSPLGNGGNEQFF
NA | TRBJ2-1 | NA | TRBV28 | TGTGCCAGCAGTTGGGCCGTCTACAATGAGCAGTTCTTC | CASSWAVYNEQFF
NA | TRBJ2-1 | TRBD2 | TRBV4-1 | TGCGCCAGCAGCCAAGCCCCGTCGGGAGGCTCCTACAATGAGCAGTTCTTC | CASSQAPSGGSYNEQFF
NA | TRBJ2-3 | TRBD2 | TRBV7-3 | TGTGCCAGCAGCTTACTAGCGGGAGGGTTCACAGATACGCAGTATTTT | CASSLLAGGFTDTQYF
NA | TRBJ2-7 | NA | TRBV14 | TGTGCCAGCAGCCCTAGGGACATTTGGTACGAGCAGTACTTC | CASSPRDIWYEQYF
NA | TRBJ2-2 | NA | TRBV21-1 | TGTGCCAGCAGGAAGCTACAGGGTTCCGGGGAGCTGTTTTTT | CASRKLQGSGELFF
NA | TRBJ1-4 | NA | TRBV6-5 | TGTGCCAGCAGTTACTCTTCGGGTGAAAAACTGTTTTTT | CASSYSSGEKLFF
NA | TRBJ1-5 | NA | TRBV28 | TGTGCCAGCGAGAGAAGCGGGGGGATTCAGCCCCAGCATTTT | CASERSGGIQPQHF
NA | TRBJ1-1 | NA | TRBV6-5 | TGTGCCAGCAGTTTTACAGGGATGAACACTGAAGCTTTCTTT | CASSFTGMNTEAFF
NA | TRBJ2-5 | TRBD2 | TRBV28 | TGTGCCAGCAGTTTAGGGGTAGCGGGATCAGAGACCCAGTACTTC | CASSLGVAGSETQYF
NA | TRBJ2-3 | NA | TRBV4-3 | TGCGCCAGCAGCCAATTGGAGGGAAGCACAGATACGCAGTATTTT | CASSQLEGSTDTQYF
few | TRBJ1-2 | NA | TRBV18 | TGTGCCAGCTCACCACCCGCAGGGGAGCCTCCTAGCTACACCTTC | CASSPPAGEPPSYTF
once | TRBJ2-3 | TRBD1 | TRBV7-9 | TGTGCCAGCATTGGGGGACAGGGATTACCTGGTACGCAGTATTTT | CASIGGQGLPGTQYF
NA | TRBJ1-1 | NA | TRBV7-2 | TGTGCCAGCAGCCCGAGGCTGTACACTGAAGCTTTCTTT | CASSPRLYTEAFF
NA | TRBJ2-2 | TRBD2 | TRBV18 | TGTGCCAGCTCACCCCGGACTAGCGGGAGATTTACCGGGGAGCTGTTTTTT | CASSPRTSGRFTGELFF
NA | TRBJ2-7 | NA | TRBV5-1 | TGCGCCAGCAGCCCCGAGGGGGGGGCCCCCTACGAGCAGTACTTC | CASSPEGGAPYEQYF
NA | TRBJ1-5 | TRBD1 | TRBV7-2 | TGTGCCAGCAGCCCTCGGACAGGAGGGGATCAGCCCCAGCATTTT | CASSPRTGGDQPQHF
NA | TRBJ1-2 | NA | TRBV4-2 | TGTGCCAGCAGCCAAGACCGTAATAGCTATGGCTACACCTTC | CASSQDRNSYGYTF
NA | TRBJ2-7 | NA | TRBV10-3 | TGTGCCATCAGTGACGGCATGGGGAGCACATACGAGCAGTACTTC | CAISDGMGSTYEQYF
NA | TRBJ2-3 | NA | TRBV18 | TGTGCCAGCTCACGGGACTCACCCAAAGATACGCAGTATTTT | CASSRDSPKDTQYF
NA | TRBJ1-5 | NA | TRBV7-9 | TGTGCCAGCAGCGGCCCCGGAGGTCAGCCCCAGCATTTT | CASSGPGGQPQHF
few | TRBJ2-2 | TRBD1 | TRBV5-4 | TGTGCCAGCAGACTCCAGGGGGCGCACACCGGGGAGCTGTTTTTT | CASRLQGAHTGELFF
NA | TRBJ2-7 | NA | TRBV29-1 | TGCAGCGTTACAGAGACCTACGAGCAGTACTTC | CSVTETYEQYF
few | TRBJ1-6 | NA | TRBV4-3 | TGCGCCAGCAGCCTTGAGGGGGGGGCTTCACCCCTCCACTTT | CASSLEGGASPLHF
NA | TRBJ2-4 | NA | TRBV18 | TGTGCCAGCTCACCCGGAAACATTCAGTACTTC | CASSPGNIQYF
NA | TRBJ2-7 | TRBD1 | TRBV29-1 | TGCAGCGTAAGGACAGGGGTCGGGGAGCAGTACTTC | CSVRTGVGEQYF
NA | TRBJ2-5 | TRBD2 | TRBV11-2 | TGTGCCAGCAGCGCCGGGACTAGCGGGGGACAAGAGACCCAGTACTTC | CASSAGTSGGQETQYF
NA | TRBJ1-1 | NA | TRBV5-8 | TGTGCCAGCAGCCCCGATCGGGACACTGAAGCTTTCTTT | CASSPDRDTEAFF
once | TRBJ1-5 | NA | TRBV11-2 | TGTGCCAGCAGTACGGGGGGCAGTTCCCAGCATTTT | CASSTGGSSQHF
NA | TRBJ1-2 | NA | TRBV19 | TGTGCCAGTACAGCGGGACGGGGCTATGGCTACACCTTC | CASTAGRGYGYTF
NA | TRBJ1-1 | NA | TRBV6-1 | TGTGCCAGCAGTGCACACAGGGCGCCTGAAGCTTTCTTT | CASSAHRAPEAFF
NA | TRBJ2-3 | TRBD2 | TRBV11-3 | TGTGCCAGCAGCTCGGGGGGGGTTGGCACAGATACGCAGTATTTT | CASSSGGVGTDTQYF
NA | TRBJ2-2 | TRBD2 | TRBV27 | TGTGCCAGCAGTCCTGAACTAGCGCCCACCGGGGAGCTGTTTTTT | CASSPELAPTGELFF
NA | TRBJ2-1 | NA | TRBV4-3 | TGCGCCAGCAGCCAGAGAGAGATCACGGGAAATGAGCAGTTCTTC | CASSQREITGNEQFF
NA | TRBJ1-2 | NA | TRBV5-6 | TGTGCCAGCAGCAGGCCGGCGGGGTCGGGCGGCTACACCTTC | CASSRPAGSGGYTF
NA | TRBJ2-3 | NA | TRBV5-1 | TGCGCCAGCAGCTTGGAACAGTTAACAGATACGCAGTATTTT | CASSLEQLTDTQYF
NA | TRBJ1-1 | NA | TRBV28 | TGTGCCAGCAGTTTGGGGCAGCTGAACACTGAAGCTTTCTTT | CASSLGQLNTEAFF
NA | TRBJ2-3 | TRBD1 | TRBV2 | TGTGCCAGCAGTGAAGGGTGGACAGGACCCAGCACAGATACGCAGTATTTT | CASSEGWTGPSTDTQYF
NA | TRBJ1-1 | NA | TRBV28 | TGTGCCAGCAGTTTGCCAGGTGCCTACACTGAAGCTTTCTTT | CASSLPGAYTEAFF
once | TRBJ1-1 | NA | TRBV19 | TGTGCCGTCGGGGAGGGGCGGACTGAAGCTTTCTTT | CAVGEGRTEAFF
NA | TRBJ2-3 | TRBD1 | TRBV7-9 | TGTGCCAGCCACAGGGGAGATACGCAGTATTTT | CASHRGDTQYF
once | TRBJ1-1 | TRBD1 | TRBV7-3 | TGTGCCAGCAGCTCACTTACAGGGGTGAACACTGAAGCTTTCTTT | CASSSLTGVNTEAFF